This TCR beta chain emerged from a study of blood T cell repertoires in COVID-19 (dated by TCRdb to the early 2020s). As for the study more broadly: Collaborator samples came from the United States, Italy and Spain and covered acute and convalescent phases of COVID-19. The prospective study material was composed of cDNA or gDNA derived from T cells, B-cell-depleted T cells, or PBMCs. The dataset comprised deeply sampled blood TCRbeta repertoires from subjects exposed to, actively infected with, or recovered from COVID-19. A freely available public database, intended as a resource for researchers studying the immune response to SARS-CoV-2, is where the repertoires were released. Samples were obtained from the ongoing ImmuneRACE study (first 160 participants) and from 1,254 subjects provided by 6 global collaborators. Nearly every sample came with metadata listing a de-identified subject ID, COVID-19 status, age in years and sex. Where available, HLA class I and class II types were taken from metadata supplied by the sample provider and were not determined by assay-based typing.

From the cysteine through the phenylalanine, the CDR3 covers 14 amino acids. The read is trimmed to its CDR3 DNA, 42 bases read in frame from base 1. Taken from the germline V gene, the CDR1 and CDR2 loops are MDHEN and SYDVKM. Trimming at the junction amounts to 1 base on V and 2 bases on J, and the germline ends lie 6 bases apart. TCRbeta CDR3 regions were amplified from genomic DNA by means of the immunoSEQ Assay, a bias-controlled multiplex PCR. Per the authors' processing: Nucleated cell counts per sample were estimated from amplification of reference gene primers within the assay. Sequence reads were collapsed and filtered to measure the absolute abundance of every unique TCRbeta CDR3 rearrangement. Productive Simpson clonality was computed per sample as the square root of Simpson's diversity index over productive rearrangements. This is the immuneACCESS table as TCRdb keeps it, with only in-frame sequences that have V and J called. A part of the clones is gone; compared with another copy, unresolved V genes explain less than half, and the rest is unexplained. V, J and clone size are taken as reported in that table, and D and trimming were inferred from the DNA itself. This sample has 25,000 to 35,000 clones in its table, and 86% of those were observed once. The ten biggest clones cover approximately 24% of the sample.

What the research found in general, with its limitations: Clinical and demographic metadata were provided uncurated, with the amount varying by source and participant.

Comment on this clone: Its antigen is unknown. Qualities for individual bases were not recorded, and no much larger clone is one base off.

Whole blood was collected in K2EDTA tubes by collaborating institutions according to the institutions' own protocols. For TCRbeta analysis, collaborators shipped samples in one of three forms: frozen whole blood, isolated PBMCs, or DNA extracted from either of those sample types. The specimen sequenced was peripheral blood. The clonotype originates from a human donor with active COVID-19. The donor label of this sample is uncertain. Recombination linked TRBV28 to TRBJ1-5, with the D gene not clear enough to name. The DNA reads TGTGCCAGCAGTTTATCGTTAGGCAATCAGCCCCAGCATTTT. This encodes CASSLSLGNQPQHF.